The T cell receptor (beta chain) described here comes from a study of cytomegalovirus exposure and HLA in healthy donors. Data came from immunoSEQ multiplex PCR; TCRdb stores just in-frame clones and leaves some out. This table holds around 300,000 clones, approximately 86% found once. The ends lost 5 bases at V and 2 bases at J; junction bases unmatched: 4. Germline loops: CDR1 SGHTA, CDR2 FQGNSA. The length of the CDR3 is 14 residues. The chain is built from TRBV7-2 and TRBJ1-2, with TRBD1 matching over 8 bases. The sequence was obtained from a woman under 30 in good health and CMV-seronegative. Sequencing was performed on PBMCs. As DNA, the CDR3 is TGTGCCAGCAGCCTGGACAGGGAAAACTATGGCTACACCTTC. Translated: CASSLDRENYGYTF.